What follows are 14 T cell receptor beta chains derived from one specimen sequenced in a study of blood T cell repertoires in COVID-19. Sequenced by immunoSEQ multiplex PCR; TCRdb stores in-frame clones only, minus some. The data hold 250,000 or so clones, with roughly four fifths observed a single time. The specimen was peripheral blood. These receptors all stem from a man aged 45-60 years with acute or convalescent COVID-19.

This sequence joins TRBV11-2 and TRBJ2-5, with a tentative D call TRBD2 (7 bases). Germline V gene data show CDR1 as SGHAT and CDR2 as FQNNGV. Trimming took off 2 bases at V and 2 bases at J, with 24 bases between the two ends. This CDR3 is built from 19 residues. The CDR3 sequence is CASSLLGGGTSRRQETQYF. CDR3 nucleotides: TGTGCCAGCAGCTTACTTGGGGGGGGGACAAGTCGCAGGCAAGAGACCCAGTACTTC.

The chain links TRBV3-1 (or the pseudogene TRBV3-2) to TRBJ1-1; D is undetermined. CDR3 length equals 15 residues. V dropped 4 bases and J dropped 1 base, with 13 bases sitting between them. Germline lookup yields CDR1 LGHDT and CDR2 YNNKEL (reference sequence). The CDR3: CASSLTAQENTEAFF. The DNA of the CDR3 is TGTGCCAGCAGCCTCACGGCCCAGGAGAACACTGAAGCTTTCTTT.

CDR3: CASSFSGGETQYF. The CDR3 DNA reads TGTGCCAGCAGCTTCAGCGGGGGAGAGACCCAGTACTTC. The chain carries TRBV7-9 and TRBJ2-5; 8 nucleotides agree with TRBD2. The CDR3 extends over 13 amino acids. V dropped 3 bases and J dropped 4; count of bases not matched to a gene: 1. Looked up from germline, CDR1 is SEHNR and CDR2 is FQNEAQ (reference sequence).

The genes are TRBV28 and TRBJ1-4; the D is unclear. This CDR3 has 14 amino acids. Trimming shortened V by 4 bases and J by 8 bases, and 14 bases separated the two germline ends. CDR1 and CDR2 (germline): MDHEN, SYDVKM. The CDR3 DNA follows: TGTGCCAGCAGTTCGACTCAACTCGTAGAAAAACTGTTTTTT. It is translated as CASSSTQLVEKLFF.

The chain is built from TRBV7-2 and TRBJ1-5; perhaps TRBD1 as D (5 bases). This CDR3 is built from 17 residues. The germline V gene encodes CDR1 SGHTA and CDR2 FQGNSA. V lost 0 bases to trimming and J lost 7 bases, with 19 bases between them. The CDR3: CASSLATGGGLQQPQHF. CDR3 nucleotides: TGTGCCAGCAGCTTAGCGACGGGGGGAGGTTTGCAACAGCCCCAGCATTTT.

The rearrangement links TRBV14 to TRBJ2-7; 10 bases match TRBD2. Germline CDR1 reads SGHDN; CDR2 reads FVKESK. The J segment lost 4 bases and the V segment lost 5 bases, leaving 8 bases of the junction unmatched. This CDR3 region has 15 residues. For the CDR3, the DNA is TGTGCCAGCAGCAGCCAGCCTAGCGGGAGTTACGAGCAGTACTTC. It translates to CASSSQPSGSYEQYF.

The chain employs TRBV19 and TRBJ2-3; D remains ambiguous. Germline V gene lookup returns CDR1 LNHDA and CDR2 SQIVND (reference sequence). This CDR3 is built from 12 residues. V was pared by 8 bases and J by 4 bases, with 10 bases between. Here the CDR3 DNA reads TGTGCCAGTGGCCCAGTGGCAGATACGCAGTATTTT. It is translated as CASGPVADTQYF.

V usage is TRBV6-1 and J usage is TRBJ1-5; D is undetermined. Germline CDR1 and CDR2: MNHNS and SASEGT. The CDR3 has 16 residues. Trimming cost V 2 bases and J 4 bases, with 15 bases left between them. CDR3 amino acids: CASSESLWAQNQPQHF. For the CDR3, the DNA is TGTGCCAGCAGTGAATCTCTTTGGGCCCAAAATCAGCCCCAGCATTTT.

This clone was counted a single time. The rearrangement uses TRBV10-3 and TRBJ2-1, with 8 bases fitting TRBD2. The CDR3 contains 14 residues. CDR1 is ENHRY and CDR2 is SYGVKD in the germline V gene. V trimming: 4 bases; J trimming: 4 bases; junction bases outside the gene matches: 3. In DNA form, the CDR3 reads TGTGCCATCAGTGCACTAGCGGAGTACAATGAGCAGTTCTTC. Residues: CAISALAEYNEQFF.

The V call is TRBV12-5, the J call TRBJ1-1; the match to TRBD1 covers 7 bases. Germline V gene lookup returns CDR1 LGHNT and CDR2 FRNRAP. The CDR3 totals 14 residues. With V trimmed by 6 bases and J by 7 bases, 11 bases remained unmatched. This CDR3 reads CASGRGQPMGEAFF. The CDR3 nucleotides read TGTGCTAGTGGAAGGGGACAGCCTATGGGTGAAGCTTTCTTT.

This sequence joins TRBV19 and TRBJ2-7; D perhaps matches TRBD1 (5 bases). From germline, CDR1 is LNHDA and CDR2 SQIVND (reference sequence). V was cut by 3 bases and J by 5 bases, with 11 bases left in between. The length of the CDR3 is 13 residues. CDR3 sequence: CASSMGQDNEQYF. CDR3 nucleotide sequence: TGTGCCAGTAGTATGGGTCAGGACAACGAGCAGTACTTC.

V gene TRBV7-3 combines with J gene TRBJ2-1; 10 bases align to TRBD2. CDR1 and CDR2 (germline): SGHTA, FQGTGA. This CDR3 is 15 amino acids long. V was clipped by 4 bases and J by 6 bases; unmatched bases: 6. The CDR3 sequence is CASSWLAGDSNEQFF. In DNA, the CDR3 is TGTGCCAGCAGCTGGCTAGCGGGGGATAGCAATGAGCAGTTCTTC.

The CDR3 spells CASSLSDRLHYGYTF. CDR3 sequence (DNA): TGTGCCAGCAGTTTATCGGACAGACTTCACTATGGCTACACCTTC. The chain carries TRBV27 and TRBJ1-2, with a weak D call TRBD1 (6 bases). This CDR3 has 15 amino acids. The V and J ends lost 0 bases and 3 bases respectively, with 11 bases between them. Per the germline V gene, CDR1 is MNHEY and CDR2 is SMNVEV (reference sequence).

The gene calls are TRBV2 and TRBJ2-5; 15 nucleotides agree with TRBD2. This CDR3 comprises 19 residues. With 4 bases clipped from V and 5 bases from J, the junction kept 14 bases outside the gene matches. Germline lookup yields CDR1 SNHLY and CDR2 FYNNEI. The CDR3 region has the DNA TGTGCCAGCAGTGGGACTAGCGGGAGGGCCTGGGCCTTCAGGGAGACCCAGTACTTC. It specifies CASSGTSGRAWAFRETQYF.